Included here is one T cell receptor (beta chain) sequence, with context. TCRdb's table, derived via immunoSEQ multiplex PCR, lists solely in-frame clones and lacks some. The sample shows under 200,000 clones, around 87% of them seen only once. These data originate in a study of blood T cell repertoires in COVID-19. This CDR3 spans 14 amino acids. The V end lost 2 bases, the J end lost 6 bases, and 10 bases lay between the germline ends. The germline CDR1 and CDR2 sequences are MNHNS and SASEGT. Sequenced input: peripheral blood. The receptor comes from a man younger than 35 with acute or convalescent COVID-19. This chain joins TRBV6-1 and TRBJ2-2, with D maybe TRBD2 (5 bases). In DNA form, the CDR3 reads TGTGCCAGCAGTGAACTCGGGGTCGCCGGGGAGCTGTTTTTT. Translating it yields CASSELGVAGELFF.